This TCR beta chain was identified during a study of cytomegalovirus exposure and HLA in healthy donors listed by TCRdb under 2017. Context from the whole study: An earlier analysis of approximately 640 of the donors reported 250 to 350 Gb of sequence data and 117 million unique TCR beta sequences from roughly 180 million T cells. In a later analysis, previously published TCR beta repertoires from hundreds of donors were re-analyzed and high-resolution HLA genotyping was added so that TCR occurrence patterns could be studied. Besides the first cohort of 500 to 700 subjects, a separate validation cohort made up of 95 to 150 different subjects was used. Donor age, sex, ethnicity and CMV serostatus were collected together with the repertoire data. Every repertoire in the discovery cohort had been generated on one and the same sequencing platform. An earlier analysis of around 640 of the donors used high-throughput TCR beta sequencing to judge whether each TCR beta V gene segment behaved as functional or pseudogenic. Because of strong linkage in the cohort, a handful of DR-DQ haplotypes were treated as single units for association and clustering. Rather than drawing on any new phenotypic data, the later analysis identified candidate immune exposures from TCR beta sequences and the way those sequences occurred across donors. HLA typing included class I and class II loci at four-digit resolution. In a later genetic analysis, genome-wide SNP genotypes for about three fifths of the roughly 670 donors were used, and that subset was treated as a discovery cohort. The study was designed to test whether signatures of past pathogen exposure could be identified by cataloging public T cell receptors. An early release covering 550 to 700 HLA-typed donors comprised approximately 300 gigabases of sequencing data and tens of millions of unique TCR sequences. Using immunosequencing, the study profiled T cell repertoires from 500 to 800 subjects and related those repertoires to cytomegalovirus serostatus. To predict cytomegalovirus infection status, the study brought together high-throughput TCR immunosequencing, statistical association of individual TCRs with disease status, and machine learning. Typing coverage varied by locus: roughly 620-640 donors for A, B, C, DRB1 and DQB1; more than 500 for DQA1; about 570 for DPA1; approximately 450 for DPB1. Across approximately 400 genotyped donors of the cohort, an average of about 240,000 unique TCR beta nucleotide sequences per donor were sequenced, and roughly a sixth of those sequences were non-productive. Among the approximately 400 genotyped donors, 81% belonged to the genetic ancestry cluster associated with self-reported Caucasian donors. What the authors observed across the whole study: Cytomegalovirus status was reported to be diagnosed by the classifier with high specificity and sensitivity in both the original and validation cohorts. Compared with the approximately 670-donor mean, donors in an Asian-associated ancestry cluster had fewer N-insertions in productive TCRs, according to a later genetic analysis. Roughly uniform sequencing depth across donors was assumed in presence/absence analyses, although this assumption may not hold. An association between a missense DCLRE1C variant and V-gene and J-gene trimming of TCR beta chains was found in a later genetic analysis and replicated in an independent cohort. A further reported finding was that TCR beta sequences accurately predicted the HLA-A and HLA-B alleles for most subjects in the first cohort. Because counts were too low, roughly 16 rarely observed V segments, including chromosome 9 orphons, were excluded from the earlier analysis of 587 of the donors. A cluster of highly shared sequence variants was judged likely to represent a technical artifact of the sequencing pipeline. The authors suggested that the approach could potentially be generalized to other disease states and immunological phenotypes. In a later analysis, the rate of TCR association differed among HLA loci, with DRB1 alleles having the most associated TCRs and HLA-C alleles having the fewest. The 87-base-pair reads could not distinguish some IMGT-functional V segments, including TRBV6-2 and TRBV6-3, so those segments were excluded. In a later analysis, most CMV-associated TCR beta chains were found to appear HLA-restricted, with HLA associations seemingly driven largely by CMV exposure. Several of the top co-occurrence clusters appeared to be linked to parvovirus B19, influenza, CMV and Epstein-Barr virus, according to a later analysis. The cohort was sequenced for TCR beta chains only, and without alpha or paired-chain data the features that could be detected were limited. Most TCR sequences were observed very rarely across donors, whereas some public TCRs were present in many individuals. In an earlier analysis of several hundred of the donors, most TCR beta V segments were observed in productive rearrangements about 87% or about 30% of the time, broadly matching IMGT annotations. Specific HLA alleles were associated with 16,951 TCR beta sequences at a false discovery rate of 0.05 in a later analysis. Linkage disequilibrium might explain the correlated functional status among segregating V segments, but an unknown experimental factor could not be ruled out. Because HLA typing was unavailable for some donors at each locus, only the typed subset was used in association tests. A later analysis found that HLA-associated TCR beta chains were more clonally expanded and had lower generation probabilities than equally common non-associated chains. The only immune exposure information available for the cohort was CMV serostatus. When HLA alleles, especially DR and DQ, strongly co-occurred, TCR associations were difficult to assign to individual alleles. In vitro tests confirmed that a few of the cytomegalovirus-associated TCR beta chains recognize cytomegalovirus antigens. The study listed 150 to 200 TCR beta chains as associated with cytomegalovirus.

The library was generated by the immunoSEQ multiplex PCR assay. A mixture of 60 forward primers for TCR Vbeta segments and 13 reverse primers for TCR Jbeta segments was used in the multiplex PCR. Amplification of the CDR3 region of rearranged TCR beta genes was performed with a multiplex PCR assay on genomic DNA. On the Illumina HiSeq System, the amplified TCR beta libraries were sequenced as 87-base-pair reads. The study's processing was this. A later analysis tallied roughly 78 million unique TCR beta chains across the 666 repertoires, and approximately 12 million of those chains were shared by two or more donors. Raw reads were error-corrected and collapsed into unique sequences with a nearest-neighbor algorithm that merged closely related sequences to remove PCR and sequencing errors. Alignment of CDR3 sequences to IMGT reference sequences was used to assign V, D and J gene segments. For a sequence to be retained, a match of at least six nucleotides was required to both a V gene segment and a J gene segment. Rearrangements were classified as productive when the CDR3 lacked stop codons and remained in frame with V and J, and all other rearrangements were classified as non-productive. Following IMGT convention, CDR3 was defined as the stretch from the second conserved V-encoded cysteine up to the conserved J-encoded phenylalanine. Sequences without an unambiguous match to a single V gene segment were excluded from the earlier analysis of about 630 of the donors. An earlier analysis of about 600 of the donors called V segments functional above 56.7% productive rearrangements and segregating when the between-donor standard deviation exceeded 5%. To diagnose cytomegalovirus status from the catalog of TCR beta chain sequences, a statistical classification framework was built. In a later analysis, TCR nucleotide sequences were compared against IMGT/GENE-DB human TR gene sequences so that V and J genes could be assigned. Using the TCRdist pipeline, a later analysis assigned CDR3 sequences along with most-parsimonious VDJ recombination scenarios. In a later analysis, each TCR beta chain was defined by its CDR3 amino acid sequence together with its V-gene family, and reads lacking a unique V-gene family were excluded. In a later analysis, fewer than 650 highly shared, low-generation-probability nucleotide sequences were removed to address suspected cross-contamination and a sequencing artifact. In a later analysis, a clonal expansion index was calculated for each public chain from normalized within-repertoire ranks of inferred template counts. In a later analysis, generation probabilities were computed using a VDJ recombination model fitted to out-of-frame rearrangements, and the results were checked against IGoR. Hypergeometric tests were used in a later analysis to score TCR-TCR, TCR-HLA and TCR-CMV co-occurrence, with a repertoire-size bias correction applied to the TCR pairs. False discovery rates were estimated in a later analysis by permuting HLA or CMV assignments 20 times. A later analysis grouped co-occurring TCRs with DBSCAN, adding TCRdist sequence similarity when clustering within HLA-allele-positive subsets. Repertoires with fewer than 30,000 or more than 120,000 public chains, plus five repertoires with anomalous nucleotide sharing, were excluded from co-occurrence clustering. As stored in TCRdb, this immuneACCESS dataset retains in-frame rearrangements with V and J assigned. A fraction of the clones does not appear; measured against another copy, unresolved V genes explain less than half of the discrepancy, and the remainder lacks a known reason. D and trimming were read from the DNA, whereas the V and J calls and clone size are those reported in that table. For this sample the table gives roughly 250,000 clones, of which more than 55% were detected only once. Clones ranked in the top ten supply under 3% of the sample.

The CDR3 goes from the cysteine to the phenylalanine over 16 residues. Here the CDR3 DNA is all that survives: 48 bases in frame from base 1. V has 1 base trimmed and J has 4 bases trimmed; junction bases matching no gene number 5. Taken from the germline V gene, the CDR1 and CDR2 loops are LGHNT and FRNRAP. In the case of this clone: No antigen is known for it. Per-base qualities were not stored, and no clone one base away is much larger.

The cohort was made up of under 800 healthy bone marrow donors. All cohort members were sampled while nominally healthy, although unrecorded immune exposures were likely present. The donor was CMV seronegative and belonged to the group of 350 to 400 seronegative cohort members. Every donor gave a peripheral blood sample, and the peripheral blood mononuclear cells from that sample were used for TCR beta sequencing. Genomic DNA extraction from the blood cell samples was performed with the Qiagen DNeasy Blood Extraction Kit. The origin of this receptor is a female donor in good health and CMV-seronegative. The sample comprised PBMCs. This chain joins TRBV12-5 to TRBJ2-2; 8 bases in the middle match TRBD2. The DNA sequence is given as TGTGCTAGTGGTTTGGGGGTAGCGGGGCTCACCGGGGAGCTGTTTTTT. This gives the protein CASGLGVAGLTGELFF.